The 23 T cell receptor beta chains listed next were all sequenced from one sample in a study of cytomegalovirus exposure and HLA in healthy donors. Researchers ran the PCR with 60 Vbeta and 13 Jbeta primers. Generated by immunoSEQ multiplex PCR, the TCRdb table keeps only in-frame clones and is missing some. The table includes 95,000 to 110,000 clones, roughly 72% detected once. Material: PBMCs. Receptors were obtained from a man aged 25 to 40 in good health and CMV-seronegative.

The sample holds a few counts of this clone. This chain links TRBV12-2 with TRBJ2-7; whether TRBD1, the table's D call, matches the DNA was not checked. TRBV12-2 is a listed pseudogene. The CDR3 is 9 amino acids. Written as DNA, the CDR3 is TGTGCAAGTCGCTCCCACAGGGGCTTC. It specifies CASRSHRGF.

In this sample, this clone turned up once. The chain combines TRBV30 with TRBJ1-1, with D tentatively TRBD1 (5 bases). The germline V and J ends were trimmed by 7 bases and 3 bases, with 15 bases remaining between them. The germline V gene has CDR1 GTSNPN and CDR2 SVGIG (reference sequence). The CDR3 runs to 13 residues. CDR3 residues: CASQVGGYTEAFF. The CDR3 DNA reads TGTGCCTCCCAAGTGGGGGGATACACTGAAGCTTTCTTT.

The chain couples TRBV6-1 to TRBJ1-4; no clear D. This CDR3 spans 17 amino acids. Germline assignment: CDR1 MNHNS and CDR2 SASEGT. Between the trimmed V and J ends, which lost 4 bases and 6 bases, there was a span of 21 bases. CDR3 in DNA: TGTGCCAGCAGTGTGTCGAGGGCGTCTCGGCTAGATGAAAAACTGTTTTTT. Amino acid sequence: CASSVSRASRLDEKLFF.

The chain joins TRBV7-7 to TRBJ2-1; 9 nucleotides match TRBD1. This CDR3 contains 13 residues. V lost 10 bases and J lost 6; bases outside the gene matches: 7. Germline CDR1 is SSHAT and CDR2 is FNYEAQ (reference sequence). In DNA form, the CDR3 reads TGTGCCACCTCGGACAGGGGTAGCAATGAGCAGTTCTTC. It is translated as CATSDRGSNEQFF.

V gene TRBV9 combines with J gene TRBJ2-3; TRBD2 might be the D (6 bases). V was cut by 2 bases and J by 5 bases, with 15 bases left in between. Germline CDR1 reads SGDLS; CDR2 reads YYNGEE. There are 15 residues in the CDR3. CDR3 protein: CASSVGGMGVDTQYF. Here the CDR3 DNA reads TGTGCCAGCAGCGTTGGAGGGATGGGAGTAGATACGCAGTATTTT. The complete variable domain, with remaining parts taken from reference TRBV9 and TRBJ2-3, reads DSGVTQTPKHLITATGQRVTLRCSPRSGDLSVYWYQQSLDQGLQFLIQYYNGEERAKGNILERFSAQQFPDLHSELNLSSLELGDSALYFCASSVGGMGVDTQYFGPGTRLTVL.

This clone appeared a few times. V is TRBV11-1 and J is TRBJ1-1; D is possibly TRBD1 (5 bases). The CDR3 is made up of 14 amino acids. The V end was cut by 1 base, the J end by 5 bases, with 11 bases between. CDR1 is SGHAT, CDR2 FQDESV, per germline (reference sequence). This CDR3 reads CASSLGGGYTEAFF. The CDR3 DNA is TGTGCCAGCAGCTTAGGCGGGGGGTATACTGAAGCTTTCTTT.

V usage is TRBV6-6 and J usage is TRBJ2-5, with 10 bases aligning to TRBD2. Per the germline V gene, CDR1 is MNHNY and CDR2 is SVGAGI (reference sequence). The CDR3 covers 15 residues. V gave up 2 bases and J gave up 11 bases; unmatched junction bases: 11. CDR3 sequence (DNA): TGTGCCAGCAGTTACCTGGCTAGCGGGAGCGGGGAGCAGTACTTC. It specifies CASSYLASGSGEQYF.

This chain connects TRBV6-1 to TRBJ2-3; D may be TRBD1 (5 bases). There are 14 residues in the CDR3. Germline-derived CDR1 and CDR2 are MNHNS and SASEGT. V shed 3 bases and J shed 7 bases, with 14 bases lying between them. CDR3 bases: TGTGCCAGCAGTGATACAGGCGCTGGAAATACGCAGTATTTT. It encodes CASSDTGAGNTQYF.

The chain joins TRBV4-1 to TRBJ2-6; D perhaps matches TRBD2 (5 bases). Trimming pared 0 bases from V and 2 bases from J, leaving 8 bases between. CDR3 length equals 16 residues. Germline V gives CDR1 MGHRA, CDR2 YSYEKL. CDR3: CASSQEGVAGANVLTF. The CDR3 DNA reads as TGCGCCAGCAGCCAAGAGGGAGTCGCTGGGGCCAACGTCCTGACTTTC.

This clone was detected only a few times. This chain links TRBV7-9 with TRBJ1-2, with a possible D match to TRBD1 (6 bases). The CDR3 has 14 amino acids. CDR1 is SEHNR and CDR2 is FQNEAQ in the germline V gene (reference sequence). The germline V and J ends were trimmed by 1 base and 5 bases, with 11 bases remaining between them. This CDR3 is CASSLGQVLYGYTF. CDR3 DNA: TGTGCCAGCAGCTTAGGACAGGTCCTTTATGGCTACACCTTC.

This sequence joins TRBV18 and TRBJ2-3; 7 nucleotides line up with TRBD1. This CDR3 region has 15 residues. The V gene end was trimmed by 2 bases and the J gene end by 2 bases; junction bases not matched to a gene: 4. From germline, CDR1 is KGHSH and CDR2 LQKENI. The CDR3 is CASSPRQGNTDTQYF. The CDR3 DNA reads TGTGCCAGCTCACCAAGACAGGGAAACACAGATACGCAGTATTTT.

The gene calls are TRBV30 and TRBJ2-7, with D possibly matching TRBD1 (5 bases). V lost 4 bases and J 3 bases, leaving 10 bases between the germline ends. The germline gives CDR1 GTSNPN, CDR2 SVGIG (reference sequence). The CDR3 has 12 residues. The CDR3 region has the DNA TGTGCCTGGAATGCAGGGCTCTACGAGCAGTACTTC. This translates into CAWNAGLYEQYF.

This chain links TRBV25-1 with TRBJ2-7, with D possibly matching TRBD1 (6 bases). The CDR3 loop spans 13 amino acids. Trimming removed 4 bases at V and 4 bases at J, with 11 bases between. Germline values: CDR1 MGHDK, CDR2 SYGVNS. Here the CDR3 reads CASSGRGIYEQYF. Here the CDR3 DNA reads TGTGCCAGCAGTGGTAGGGGGATTTACGAGCAGTACTTC.

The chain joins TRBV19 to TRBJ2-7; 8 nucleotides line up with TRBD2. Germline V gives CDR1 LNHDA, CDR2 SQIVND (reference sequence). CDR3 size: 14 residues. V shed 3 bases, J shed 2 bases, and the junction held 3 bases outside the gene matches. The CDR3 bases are TGTGCCAGTAGTATGGCCGGGGGGGCCTACGAGCAGTACTTC. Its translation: CASSMAGGAYEQYF.

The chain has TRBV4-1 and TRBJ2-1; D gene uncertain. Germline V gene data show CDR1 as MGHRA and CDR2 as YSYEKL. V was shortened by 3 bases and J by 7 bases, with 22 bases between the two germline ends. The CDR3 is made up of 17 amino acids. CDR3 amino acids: CASSQGPALGAVNEQFF. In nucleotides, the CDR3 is TGCGCCAGCAGCCAGGGTCCCGCTCTAGGCGCAGTGAATGAGCAGTTCTTC.

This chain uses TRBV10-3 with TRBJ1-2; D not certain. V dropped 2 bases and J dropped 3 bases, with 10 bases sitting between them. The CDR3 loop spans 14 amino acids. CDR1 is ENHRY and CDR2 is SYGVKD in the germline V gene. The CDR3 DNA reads TGTGCCATCAGTGAGAGTAAGCTTGACTATGGCTACACCTTC. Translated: CAISESKLDYGYTF.

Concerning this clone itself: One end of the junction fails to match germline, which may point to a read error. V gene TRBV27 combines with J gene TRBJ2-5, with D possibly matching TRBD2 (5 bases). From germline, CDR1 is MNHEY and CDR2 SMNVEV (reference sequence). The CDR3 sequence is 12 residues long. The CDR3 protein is CASSLDLSTLHF. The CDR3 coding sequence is TGTGCCAGCAGTTTGGACTTATCAACCCTCCACTTC.

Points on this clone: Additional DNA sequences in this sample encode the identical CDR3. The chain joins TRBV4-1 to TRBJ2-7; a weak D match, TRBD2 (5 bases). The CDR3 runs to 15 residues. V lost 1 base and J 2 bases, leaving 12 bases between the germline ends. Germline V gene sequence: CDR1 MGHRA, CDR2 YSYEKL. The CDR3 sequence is CASSQVGGPAYEQYF. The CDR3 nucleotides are TGCGCCAGCAGCCAAGTTGGCGGGCCCGCCTACGAGCAGTACTTC.

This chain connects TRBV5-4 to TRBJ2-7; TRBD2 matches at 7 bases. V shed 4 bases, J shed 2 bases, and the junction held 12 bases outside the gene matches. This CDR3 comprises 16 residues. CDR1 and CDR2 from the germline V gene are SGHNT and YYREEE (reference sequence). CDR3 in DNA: TGTGCCAGCAGCACTGGACTAGTCTTTAGTACCTACGAGCAGTACTTC. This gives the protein CASSTGLVFSTYEQYF.

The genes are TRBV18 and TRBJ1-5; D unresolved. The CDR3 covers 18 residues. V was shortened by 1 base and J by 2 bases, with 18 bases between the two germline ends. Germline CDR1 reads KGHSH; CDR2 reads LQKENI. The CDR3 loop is CASSPQPTPTAGNQPQHF. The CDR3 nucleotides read TGTGCCAGCTCACCACAGCCGACACCCACGGCCGGCAATCAGCCCCAGCATTTT. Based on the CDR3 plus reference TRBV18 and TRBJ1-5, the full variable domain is NAGVMQNPRHLVRRRGQEARLRCSPMKGHSHVYWYRQLPEEGLKFMVYLQKENIIDESGMPKERFSAEFPKEGPSILRIQQVVRGDSAAYFCASSPQPTPTAGNQPQHFGDGTRLSIL.

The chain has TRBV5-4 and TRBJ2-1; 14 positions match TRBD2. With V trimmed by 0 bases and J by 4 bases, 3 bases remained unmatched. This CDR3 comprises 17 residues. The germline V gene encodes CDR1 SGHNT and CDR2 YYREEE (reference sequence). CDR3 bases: TGTGCCAGCAGCTTGGAGACTAGCGGGAGGGCTTACAATGAGCAGTTCTTC. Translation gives CASSLETSGRAYNEQFF.

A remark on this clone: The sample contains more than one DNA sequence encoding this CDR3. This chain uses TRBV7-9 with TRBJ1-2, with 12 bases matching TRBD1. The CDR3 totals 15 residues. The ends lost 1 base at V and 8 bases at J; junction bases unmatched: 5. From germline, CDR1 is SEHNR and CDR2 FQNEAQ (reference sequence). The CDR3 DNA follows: TGTGCCAGCAGCTTAGGAGGGGACAGGGGGCGAGGCTACACCTTC. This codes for CASSLGGDRGRGYTF.

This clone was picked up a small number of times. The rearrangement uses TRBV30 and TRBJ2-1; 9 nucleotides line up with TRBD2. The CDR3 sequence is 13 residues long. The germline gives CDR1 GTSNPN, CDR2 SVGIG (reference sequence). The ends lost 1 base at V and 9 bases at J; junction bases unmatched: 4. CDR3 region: CAWSAGTSTEQFF. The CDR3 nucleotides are TGTGCCTGGAGTGCCGGGACTAGCACTGAGCAGTTCTTC. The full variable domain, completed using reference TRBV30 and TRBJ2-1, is SQTIHQWPATLVQPVGSPLSLECTVEGTSNPNLYWYRQAAGRGLQLLFYSVGIGQISSEVPQNLSASRPQDRQFILSSKKLLLSDSGFYLCAWSAGTSTEQFFGPGTRLTVL.